This TCR beta chain was retrieved from a study of cytomegalovirus exposure and HLA in healthy donors. Across the whole study: Within an early data release were approximately 85 million unique TCRs drawn from HLA-typed donors. Overall study results and limits: Clonal expansion, a later analysis showed, was greater in HLA-associated TCR beta chains than in equally common others. In a later analysis, productive TCRs from donors in an Asian-associated ancestry cluster reportedly carried fewer N-insertions than the cohort mean. It was reported that the classifier diagnosed cytomegalovirus status with high specificity and sensitivity in both the original and validation cohorts.

PCR primers comprised 60 Vbeta and 13 Jbeta primers. Clones were sequenced by immunoSEQ multiplex PCR, and TCRdb holds only the in-frame ones, with some missing. The table has 130,000 or so clones, about four fifths seen once; the top ten hold under 6%. A word on this clone: The antigen remains undetermined.

The CDR3 is 14 amino acids. V gave up 4 bases and J gave up 3 bases, with 11 bases separating them. Germline V gene data show CDR1 as SGHNT and CDR2 as YYREEE (reference sequence). This sequence was found in a man between 25 and 39 years old in good health and CMV-seronegative. The chain carries TRBV5-4 and TRBJ1-3; possibly TRBD1 for D (6 bases). Sequencing input: PBMCs. Here the CDR3 DNA reads TGTGCCAGCAGCGGAGGACAGAGTGGAAACACCATATATTTT. Translating it yields CASSGGQSGNTIYF.